Presented here are 12 T cell receptor beta chains from one specimen sequenced in a study of early T cells in non-severe SARS-CoV-2 infection. Each CDR3 protein is one row after TCRdb ran MiXCR on the 5' RACE reads. The sample carries about 83,000 distinct CDR3 sequences, about 10% recorded once. The sample in question was whole blood, obtained at baseline. The receptor source for this set is an adult who was a healthcare worker with PCR-confirmed SARS-CoV-2 infection or an uninfected control (not recorded which).

The chain couples TRBV19 to TRBJ2-6; no clear D. The CDR3 spans 15 residues. The germline V and J ends were trimmed by 3 bases and 0 bases, with 6 bases remaining between them. The germline V gene has CDR1 LNHDA and CDR2 SQIVND (reference sequence). DNA for the CDR3: TGTGCCAGTAGTATGGCCCTCTCTGGGGCCAACGTCCTGACTTTC. It codes for CASSMALSGANVLTF.

This sequence joins TRBV5-4 and TRBJ2-3; D uncertain. Germline V gene sequence: CDR1 SGHNT, CDR2 YYREEE (reference sequence). There are 15 residues in the CDR3. V was clipped by 2 bases and J by 0 bases, with 10 bases between them. Written as DNA, the CDR3 is TGTGCCAGCAGCTTCTGGGGAAGTAGCACAGATACGCAGTATTTT. It encodes CASSFWGSSTDTQYF.

This rearrangement joins TRBV29-1 to TRBJ2-7; D is unresolved. V was trimmed by 5 bases and J by 8 bases, leaving 13 bases between them. The CDR3 covers 11 residues. Germline CDR1 is SQVTM and CDR2 is ANQGSEA. The CDR3 reads CSVLRERKQYF. Written as DNA, the CDR3 is TGCAGCGTTCTAAGGGAACGGAAGCAGTACTTC.

This clonotype was observed many times. The chain uses TRBV5-1 and TRBJ2-1, with 9 positions matching TRBD2. CDR3 size: 15 residues. V gave up 2 bases and J gave up 9 bases; unmatched junction bases: 9. CDR1 is SGHRS and CDR2 is YFSETQ in the germline V gene. The CDR3 is CASSFPGLASSEQFF. The CDR3 bases are TGCGCCAGCAGCTTTCCGGGACTAGCTTCCAGTGAGCAGTTCTTC.

This clonotype showed up just a few times. This chain links TRBV20-1 with TRBJ2-2; tentatively, D is TRBD1 or TRBD2 (6 bases each). V shed 2 bases and J shed 7 bases, with 14 bases lying between them. The CDR3 contains 14 residues. Germline V lookup: CDR1 DFQATT, CDR2 SNEGSKA (reference sequence). The CDR3 DNA reads as TGCAGTGCTAGACTTGAGGGGGGTCGCGGGGAGCTGTTTTTT. This encodes CSARLEGGRGELFF.

This clonotype was counted only a few times. The chain carries TRBV7-9 and TRBJ1-2, with D tentatively TRBD1 (5 bases). Germline-derived CDR1 and CDR2 are SEHNR and FQNEAQ (reference sequence). Trimming took off 2 bases at V and 8 bases at J, with 9 bases between the two ends. CDR3 length: 12 amino acids. In DNA, the CDR3 is TGTGCCAGCAGCTTACAGGGAGACGGCTACACCTTC. Translated: CASSLQGDGYTF.

Ten or more counts support this clonotype. The chain links TRBV7-9 to TRBJ2-1; TRBD2 matches 11 bases. Germline-derived CDR1 and CDR2 are SEHNR and FQNEAQ (reference sequence). The CDR3 runs 15 residues. The V segment lost 5 bases and the J segment 10 bases; nucleotides outside the gene matches: 10. CDR3 DNA sequence: TGTGCCAGCAGCCCGGGGAGACTAGCGGGGTTAGAGCAGTTCTTC. Protein product: CASSPGRLAGLEQFF.

The rearrangement links TRBV7-3 to TRBJ1-6; D is uncertain. Trimming pared 3 bases from V and 0 bases from J, leaving 12 bases between. Germline CDR1 is SGHTA and CDR2 is FQGTGA. The CDR3 sequence is 17 residues long. CDR3 sequence: CASSLGKRSSYNSPLHF. Here the CDR3 DNA reads TGTGCCAGCAGCTTGGGGAAACGGAGCTCCTATAATTCACCCCTCCACTTT. Complete variable domain (other parts from reference TRBV7-3 and TRBJ1-6): GAGVSQTPSNKVTEKGKYVELRCDPISGHTALYWYRQSLGQGPEFLIYFQGTGAADDSGLPNDRFFAVRPEGSVSTLKIQRTERGDSAVYLCASSLGKRSSYNSPLHFGNGTRLTVT.

This clonotype was counted only a few times. The chain is built from TRBV7-9 and TRBJ1-1, with D unclear. The CDR3 loop spans 14 amino acids. Germline CDR1 reads SEHNR; CDR2 reads FQNEAQ (reference sequence). V was pared by 1 base and J by 2 bases, with 8 bases between. CDR3 in DNA: TGTGCCAGCAGCTTAGGTGGTATAAACACTGAAGCTTTCTTT. Its translation is CASSLGGINTEAFF. Based on the CDR3 plus reference TRBV7-9 and TRBJ1-1, the full variable domain is DTGVSQNPRHKITKRGQNVTFRCDPISEHNRLYWYRQTLGQGPEFLTYFQNEAQLEKSRLLSDRFSAERPKGSFSTLEIQRTEQGDSAMYLCASSLGGINTEAFFGQGTRLTVV.

This clonotype was seen ten or more times. The rearrangement uses TRBV6-1 and TRBJ2-5, with D perhaps TRBD1 or TRBD2 (7 bases each). The germline CDR1 and CDR2 sequences are MNHNS and SASEGT. This CDR3 is built from 14 residues. The germline V and J ends were trimmed by 3 bases and 2 bases, with 10 bases remaining between them. CDR3 region: CASSDQGGQETQYF. The CDR3 DNA reads as TGTGCCAGCAGTGATCAGGGGGGGCAAGAGACCCAGTACTTC.

This clonotype turned up a few times. V usage is TRBV27 and J usage is TRBJ2-7, with no clear D. This CDR3 spans 15 amino acids. V was shortened by 6 bases and J by 3 bases, with 18 bases between the two germline ends. The germline CDR1 and CDR2 sequences are MNHEY and SMNVEV (reference sequence). Here the CDR3 DNA reads TGTGCCAGCAGCGGCGCGAGACCTTTCCGCTACGAGCAGTACTTC. Translating gives CASSGARPFRYEQYF.

This clonotype appeared many times. The J gene is TRBJ2-3, the V gene TRBV5-4, with D maybe TRBD1 (5 bases). Per the germline V gene, CDR1 is SGHNT and CDR2 is YYREEE (reference sequence). The ends were cut back, 0 bases at V and 2 bases at J, with 10 bases in the middle. The CDR3 is made up of 15 amino acids. CDR3 in DNA: TGTGCCAGCAGCTTGGACTCAGGGTTCACAGATACGCAGTATTTT. Residues: CASSLDSGFTDTQYF.